The T cell receptor beta chain described here comes from a study of PD-1 blockade in classical Hodgkin lymphoma. Whole-study results and caveats: While CD8+ TCR diversity did not rise significantly by C4D1, CD4+ TCR diversity did. With respect to the repertoire differences, their causes, possibly disease activity or prior therapy, remain undefined.

This clone occurred once. Its antigen is unknown. V was shortened by 5 bases and J by 4 bases, with 17 bases between the two germline ends. The CDR3 is 15 amino acids. Germline CDR1 reads SEHNR; CDR2 reads FQNEAQ (reference sequence). Relapse after autologous stem cell transplantation occurred in every patient, and brentuximab vedotin exposure varied. The table came from immunoSEQ multiplex PCR; TCRdb's copy has only in-frame clones and leaves some out. This sample has 90,000 to 100,000 clones; nearly 90% occur once, and the top ten carry about 10%. The chain couples TRBV7-9 to TRBJ1-2, with D perhaps matching TRBD1 (5 bases). The TCR comes from a human donor with classical Hodgkin lymphoma. Sequenced material: peripheral blood mononuclear cells (PBMCs), taken before the second cycle of nivolumab. The CDR3 nucleotides are TGTGCCAGCAGCCCGCAATCCGACAGACCCTATGGCTACACCTTC. Its protein product is CASSPQSDRPYGYTF. Complete variable domain (other parts from reference TRBV7-9 and TRBJ1-2): DTGVSQNPRHKITKRGQNVTFRCDPISEHNRLYWYRQTLGQGPEFLTYFQNEAQLEKSRLLSDRFSAERPKGSFSTLEIQRTEQGDSAMYLCASSPQSDRPYGYTFGSGTRLTVV.